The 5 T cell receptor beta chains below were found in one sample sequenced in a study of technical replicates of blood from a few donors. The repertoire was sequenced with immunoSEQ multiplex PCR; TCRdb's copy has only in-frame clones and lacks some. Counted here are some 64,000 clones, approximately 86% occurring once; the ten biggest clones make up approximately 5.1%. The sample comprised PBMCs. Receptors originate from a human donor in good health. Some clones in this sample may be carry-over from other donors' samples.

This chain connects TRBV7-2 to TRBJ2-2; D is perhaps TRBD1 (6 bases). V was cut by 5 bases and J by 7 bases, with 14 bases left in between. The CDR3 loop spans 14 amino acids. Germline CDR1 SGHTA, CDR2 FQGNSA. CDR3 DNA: TGTGCCAGCAGCAAAAACAGGGCCGACGGGGAGCTGTTTTTT. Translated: CASSKNRADGELFF.

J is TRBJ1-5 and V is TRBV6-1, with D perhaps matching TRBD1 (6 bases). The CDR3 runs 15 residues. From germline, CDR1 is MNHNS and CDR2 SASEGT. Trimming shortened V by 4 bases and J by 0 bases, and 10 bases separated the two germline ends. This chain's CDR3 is CASSVKGDSNQPQHF. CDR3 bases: TGTGCCAGCAGTGTGAAGGGGGATAGCAATCAGCCCCAGCATTTT.

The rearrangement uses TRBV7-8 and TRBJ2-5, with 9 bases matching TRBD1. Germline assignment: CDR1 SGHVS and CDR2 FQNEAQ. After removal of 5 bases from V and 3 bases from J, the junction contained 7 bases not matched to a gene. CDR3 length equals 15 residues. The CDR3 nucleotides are TGTGCCAGCAGCGAGAAGGACAGGGGAAAAGAGACCCAGTACTTC. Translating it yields CASSEKDRGKETQYF.

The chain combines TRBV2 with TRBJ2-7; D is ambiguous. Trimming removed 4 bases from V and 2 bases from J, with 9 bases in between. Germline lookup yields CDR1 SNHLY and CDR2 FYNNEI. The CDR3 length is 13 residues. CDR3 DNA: TGTGCCAGCAGTGGCAGGAATCCCTACGAGCAGTACTTC. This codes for CASSGRNPYEQYF.

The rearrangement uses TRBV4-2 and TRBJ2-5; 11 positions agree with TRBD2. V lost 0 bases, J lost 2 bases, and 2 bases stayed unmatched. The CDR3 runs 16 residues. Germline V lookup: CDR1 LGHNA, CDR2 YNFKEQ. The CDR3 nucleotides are TGTGCCAGCAGCCAAGATGCTAGCGGGGGGCAAGAGACCCAGTACTTC. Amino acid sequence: CASSQDASGGQETQYF.